This TCR beta chain was recovered during a study of blood T cell repertoires in COVID-19 (dated by TCRdb to the early 2020s). Describing the broader study: The collaborator samples originated in the United States, Italy and Spain and spanned the acute and convalescent phases of COVID-19. The dataset comprised deeply sampled blood TCRbeta repertoires from subjects exposed to, actively infected with, or recovered from COVID-19. Samples came from the ongoing ImmuneRACE study (first 160 participants) plus 1,254 subjects from 6 global collaborators. Where HLA class I and class II types were available, the types were taken from metadata supplied by the sample provider, not from assay-based typing. Sample metadata almost always included a de-identified subject ID, COVID-19 status, age in years and sex. The repertoires were made available in a free public database intended to serve as a resource for research on the immune response to SARS-CoV-2. The prospective study material was composed of cDNA or gDNA derived from T cells, B-cell-depleted T cells, or PBMCs.

TCRbeta CDR3 regions were amplified from genomic DNA using the immunoSEQ Assay, a bias-controlled multiplex PCR. In the original analysis: The number of nucleated cells in each sample was estimated from the amplification of reference gene primers within the assay. To quantify the absolute abundance of each unique TCRbeta CDR3 rearrangement, sequence reads were collapsed and filtered. For each sample, productive Simpson clonality was calculated as the square root of Simpson's diversity index over productive rearrangements. In its TCRdb copy, this immuneACCESS table keeps in-frame sequences only and misses some clones. Where compared with another copy, unresolved V genes explain less than half of these, and the others have no known cause. Clonal size and the V and J genes are those of that table, whereas D and trimming came from the DNA. Present in this sample are a few hundred thousand clones, roughly 86% of which were seen just once. The ten largest clones capture approximately 1.7% of the sample.

Participants in the prospective study were enrolled through a virtual design, were aged about 18 to 100 years, and lived in roughly 24 United States geographic areas. Cohort assignment in the prospective study relied on participant-reported clinical history from a screening survey and a study questionnaire. ImmuneRACE Cohort 3 recovered participants were defined by two consecutive negative NP/OP PCR tests, healthcare professional clearance, or symptom resolution. Mobile phlebotomists in the prospective study collected whole blood, serum and a nasopharyngeal or oropharyngeal swab from every participant. Over an approximately 2-month period, participants in the prospective study had the option of providing additional blood draws and questionnaires. Prospective study blood samples were shipped either frozen or at room temperature before DNA extraction. Of note for this clone: No cognate antigen has been identified for it. No base-level quality is on record; no much larger clone is a single base apart.

Study-wide findings and limitations: The amount of clinical and demographic metadata varied by source and participant and was provided uncurated.

The TCR originated in a woman aged 45-60 years who had recovered from COVID-19. The sample taken for sequencing was PBMCs or T cells enriched from blood (not recorded which).

The encoded CDR3 is CASSLLAGAYNEQFF. The DNA reads TGTGCCAGCTCACTTCTAGCGGGAGCCTACAATGAGCAGTTCTTC. The V gene is TRBV18 and the J gene is TRBJ2-1, with TRBD2 identical over 10 junction bases. V and J are trimmed by 4 bases and 2 bases, and the gene matches miss 2 bases of the junction. Including the terminal cysteine and phenylalanine, the CDR3 comprises 15 residues. Just the 45-base CDR3 DNA is kept, in frame starting at base 1. CDR1 and CDR2, per the germline V gene, are KGHSH and LQKENI. Here the CDR3 is joined to the reference TRBV18 and TRBJ2-1 genes, and the full variable domain is: NAGVMQNPRHLVRRRGQEARLRCSPMKGHSHVYWYRQLPEEGLKFMVYLQKENIIDESGMPKERFSAEFPKEGPSILRIQQVVRGDSAAYFCASSLLAGAYNEQFFGPGTRLTVL.